This is a list of T cell receptor beta chains from one sample in a study of technical replicates of blood from a handful of donors. TCRdb's copy holds only in-frame clones and misses some; the assay was immunoSEQ multiplex PCR. The sample consists of approximately 80,000 clones, approximately 90% of them appearing once. Material: T cells isolated from PBMCs. The receptors shown here come from a human donor in good health. CDR3s include the opening cysteine and the closing phenylalanine or tryptophan. A D gene is named only where the DNA matches it firmly. Clone size is given for some rows only: seen once, a few or many times, or a class if the clone is expanded.

clone_size,v_call,d_call,j_call,cdr3_nt,cdr3_aa
NA,TRBV19,NA,TRBJ1-4,TGTGCCAGTAGTATGGAATGGACAACACCTCGAGAAAAACTGTTTTTT,CASSMEWTTPREKLFF
NA,TRBV6-1,TRBD2,TRBJ2-7,TGTGCCAGCACTCAAGCGGGAGGGACCTACGAGCAGTACTTC,CASTQAGGTYEQYF
NA,TRBV29-1,NA,TRBJ1-3,TGCAGCGTTGAAGATCCCACAGGAACAAGGAACACCATATATTTT,CSVEDPTGTRNTIYF
NA,TRBV10-1,TRBD1,TRBJ1-2,TGCGCCAGCAGTGACCACCGGGACAGGTTCGATGGCTACACCTTC,CASSDHRDRFDGYTF
NA,TRBV28,TRBD1,TRBJ2-2,TGTGCCAGCAAGGGGGCCGCGAACACCGGGGAGCTGTTTTTT,CASKGAANTGELFF
NA,TRBV27,NA,TRBJ1-2,TGTGCCAGCAGTTTAGACAGAGCCGGTAACTATGGCTACACCTTC,CASSLDRAGNYGYTF
NA,TRBV29-1,TRBD2,TRBJ2-1,TGCAGCGTCCGGGGGGGGACCTCCATGGAGCAGTTCTTC,CSVRGGTSMEQFF
NA,TRBV25-1,NA,TRBJ2-7,TGTGCCAGCAGTGCTACCGGGGAGCAGTACTTC,CASSATGEQYF
NA,TRBV27,TRBD2,TRBJ2-1,TGTGCCAGCAGCCAACTGGGCGGGAGGGTGGGTAATGAGCAGTTCTTC,CASSQLGGRVGNEQFF
few,TRBV7-9,TRBD2,TRBJ2-2,TGTGCCAGCAGCTGGGGACTAGTTCCCACCGGGGAGCTGTTTTTT,CASSWGLVPTGELFF
NA,TRBV7-9,TRBD2,TRBJ2-7,TGTGCCAGCAGCCCGAGCGGGGGTAGCTCCTACGAGCAGTACTTC,CASSPSGGSSYEQYF
NA,TRBV6-1,NA,TRBJ1-2,TGTGCCAGCAGTGAAGGGGTGGACTACTATGGCTACACCTTC,CASSEGVDYYGYTF
NA,TRBV10-2,NA,TRBJ2-7,TGCGCCAGCAGTGTTCTCGGTTACTCCTACGAGCAGTACTTC,CASSVLGYSYEQYF
NA,TRBV6-6,NA,TRBJ1-1,TGTGCCGGCACGGTCGGGGAAAACACTGAAGCTTTCTTT,CAGTVGENTEAFF
NA,TRBV7-6,TRBD1,TRBJ2-7,TGTGCCAGCAGCTTGCAGGGGGCCTACGAGCAGTACTTC,CASSLQGAYEQYF
NA,TRBV7-9,NA,TRBJ1-1,TGTGCCAGCAGCTTAGACGCGGGTTTAACTGAAGCTTTCTTT,CASSLDAGLTEAFF
NA,TRBV5-6,NA,TRBJ1-5,TGTGCCAGCAGCTTGGGTACGGCGGTAGAGTTCAATCAGCCCCAGCATTTT,CASSLGTAVEFNQPQHF
NA,TRBV15,NA,TRBJ1-4,TGTGCCACCAGCAGACCTACCGGGGTTATCGAAAAACTGTTTTTT,CATSRPTGVIEKLFF
NA,TRBV19,NA,TRBJ1-5,TGTGCCAGTAGTATAGAGCCGACAGCTTATAGCAATCAGCCCCAGCATTTT,CASSIEPTAYSNQPQHF
NA,TRBV7-7,NA,TRBJ2-7,TGTGCTAGCAGCGCGACCCTTAGGTCGGGGGAGCAGTACTTC,CASSATLRSGEQYF
NA,TRBV11-2,TRBD1,TRBJ2-5,TGTGCCAGCAGCTTAGGGACAGGGGGAATCCAAGAGACCCAGTACTTC,CASSLGTGGIQETQYF
NA,TRBV28,NA,TRBJ1-3,TGTGCCAGCAGCCCCCTAGGCTCTGGAAACACCATATATTTT,CASSPLGSGNTIYF
few,TRBV11-3,NA,TRBJ1-2,TGTGCCAGCAGCCGGGGACTTGATGGCTACACCTTC,CASSRGLDGYTF
NA,TRBV29-1,TRBD1,TRBJ2-5,TGCATTCGGCGAGGGGGCACAGAGACCCAGTACTTC,CIRRGGTETQYF